The present entry profiles one TCR beta chain with its context. A few counts support this clonotype. Its antigen has not been determined. No base-level quality is on record; no much larger clone is a single base apart. The data originate from a study of identical twins (dated by TCRdb to the mid-2010s). Regarding the complete study: TCR alpha and beta repertoires from monozygotic twins, unrelated adults of various ages and cord blood were deep-sequenced to test whether fetal clonotypes persist. To rule out contamination, replicate twin experiments were performed at different times with different library preparation protocols. Broad study findings and their caveats: Because the same donors could not be followed over many years, conclusions were based on cross-sectional statistical analysis. The excess sharing between twins in beta out-of-frame sequences was weaker because fewer shared sequences reduced the signal-to-noise ratio. Compared with coincidental sharing between unrelated individuals, an excess of low generation-probability sequences was observed among out-of-frame TCR alpha sequences shared between twins. Abundant cord blood beta clonotypes had fewer insertions, young adult naive repertoires showed a similar but weaker trend, and memory repertoires showed no such trend. In monozygotic twins, out-of-frame TCR alpha sharing was systematically underestimated by recombination models, although the models agreed with sharing between unrelated individuals. Zero-insertion analyses could be partly confounded by invariant T cells such as MAIT and iNKT, although diverse VJ usage argued against such confounding for most clonotypes.

All donors were healthy Caucasians. Three pairs of female monozygotic twins, all aged roughly 18 to 29 years, were included in the twin cohort. Positive isolation kits from Invitrogen were used to isolate the CD4+ and CD8+ T cell populations. The library was produced with 5' RACE. Reads for this sample came from an Illumina HiSeq 2000. A universal primer binding site was introduced by template switching, and a unique molecular identifier was present in the final cDNA, enabling accurate counting of TCR cDNA molecules. First-strand cDNA for TCR alpha and beta chains was synthesized from specific primers in the conserved constant-segment region. Each cDNA library was double barcoded, with a SMART-Mk sample barcode plus Illumina barcodes, to control for contamination. TruSeq adapter sequences, together with Illumina sample barcodes, were added in two successive PCR steps. TCR alpha and beta cDNA libraries were sequenced on the Illumina HiSeq platform with custom primers. Processing in the source paper ran as follows. MiGEC processed the raw reads to extract unique molecular identifiers, while MiXCR was used to determine the CDR3 positions. Recombination models were inferred per individual with the repgenHMM and IGoR tools using an EM algorithm. The analysis of shared clonotypes was done with the tcR package in R, with sharing normalized by the product of cloneset sizes. To study raw recombination free of thymic and clonal selection effects, out-of-frame nonproductive sequences were analyzed. TCRdb took the public reads, trimmed them with fastp at Q25, ran MiXCR for clone calling and kept in-frame beta chains. Every entry covers one CDR3 protein and lists the most common genes and DNA from its rows. TCRdb, rather than the study authors, made the V and J calls. In all, the sample holds about 470,000 distinct CDR3 sequences, and approximately 24% of those were seen once. Of the sample, 2.5% to 3.5% falls within the top ten clones.

This same sample was also part of a study on T cells expressing NK-cell markers. The second study's paper adds: In sorted CD3+CD56+NKG2C+, CD3+CD56+NKG2C- and CD3+CD56-NKG2C+ T-cell subsets from about 8 donors, TCR beta-chain repertoires were profiled. Of the eight sequenced donors, seven were found to be HCMV-seropositive and one was found to be HCMV-seronegative. In several experiments an anti-gammadeltaTCR antibody was added to restrict sorting to alphabetaTCR-expressing T cells. For about 6 donors, the dominant CD3+CD56+NKG2C+ clonotypes were among the top 10 CD8+ clonotypes and accounted for 1.0-7.0% of CD8+ T cells. Those dominant clonotypes were again the most abundant among CD3+CD56-NKG2C+ cells in a handful of donors, at roughly 25-65%. It remained unclear whether the expanded NKG2C-expressing T cell clones were specific for HCMV antigens. All eight donors whose samples were sequenced were randomly selected healthy volunteers, three of them men and five women. To determine HCMV serostatus, a commercial ELISA kit was used to detect HCMV-specific IgG in serum. MIGEC handled demultiplexing of the reads and grouping by UMI, while MiTCR was used to assemble and quantify clonotypes. Only TCR cDNA sequences supported by at least two reads were kept to exclude erroneous sequences. The tcR package was used for downstream repertoire analysis, and clonotypes were matched across fractions by CDR3 nucleotide sequence plus V segment. Antigen specificity was annotated against VDJdb with VDJmatch, allowing one amino acid substitution in CDR3.

This TCR came from a woman aged 18-29 years in good health. Sequencing was carried out using CD4+ T cells sorted from blood.

The sequenced DNA: TGTGCCAGCAGTCGGAGGCAACGGCAGGGCAAAGGGCAGCCCCAGCATTTT. It translates to CASSRRQRQGKGQPQHF. In this chain, TRBV6-1 is recombined with TRBJ1-5; TRBD1 could be the D gene, as 5 bases match. Looking up the germline V gene yields CDR1 MNHNS and CDR2 SASEGT. V and J lose 5 bases and 7 bases, and a span of 24 bases separates them. The CDR3 runs 17 amino acids, cysteine and phenylalanine included. Of the read, only the CDR3 DNA is kept; its 51 bases are in frame from base 1.